This is a list of T cell receptor beta chains from one sample in a study of Graves' ophthalmopathy and Graves' hyperthyroidism. TCRdb used MiXCR to reprocess the multiplex PCR reads, holding one entry per CDR3 protein. The sample includes about 740,000 distinct CDR3 sequences, roughly 40% of them seen just once. The sample comprised peripheral blood. The receptor set was obtained from an adult man with Graves' ophthalmopathy. The CDR3 runs from the conserved cysteine through the conserved F or W. The order of the fields is V gene, J gene, clone size, D gene, CDR3 DNA, CDR3 protein. The D gene is left open where the match is weak. Not every row has a clone size; where given, it reads once, few, many or a size class.

v_call: TRBV20-1
j_call: TRBJ2-7
clone_size: NA
d_call: NA
cdr3_nt: TGCAGTGCTTCCGGGATAAATGAGGGAACTCGCGAGCAGTACTTC
cdr3_aa: CSASGINEGTREQYF

v_call: TRBV20-1
j_call: TRBJ1-6
clone_size: few
d_call: NA
cdr3_nt: TGCAGTGCTAGAGACCGGTTAGGGCATAATTCACCCCTCCACTTT
cdr3_aa: CSARDRLGHNSPLHF

v_call: TRBV30
j_call: TRBJ2-7
clone_size: NA
d_call: TRBD2
cdr3_nt: TGTGCCTGGAGTGGGGGGGGGAGCGAGCAGTACTTC
cdr3_aa: CAWSGGGSEQYF

v_call: TRBV20-1
j_call: TRBJ1-1
clone_size: NA
d_call: NA
cdr3_nt: TGCAGTGCTATAGACGTACAATCTGGTCATACCACTGAAGCTTTCTTT
cdr3_aa: CSAIDVQSGHTTEAFF

v_call: TRBV2
j_call: TRBJ2-3
clone_size: NA
d_call: NA
cdr3_nt: TGTGCCAGCAGTGAGAGAGGCAGTTCAGCAGATACGCAGTATTTT
cdr3_aa: CASSERGSSADTQYF

v_call: TRBV2
j_call: TRBJ1-6
clone_size: few
d_call: NA
cdr3_nt: TGTGCCAGCTCTGAGTGGACCCACTCCTATAATTCACCCCTCCACTTT
cdr3_aa: CASSEWTHSYNSPLHF

v_call: TRBV5-8
j_call: TRBJ2-7
clone_size: NA
d_call: TRBD2
cdr3_nt: TGTGCCAGCAGCGCGAACCTCCTAGCGGGGGTATACGAGCAGTACTTC
cdr3_aa: CASSANLLAGVYEQYF

v_call: TRBV25-1
j_call: TRBJ2-6
clone_size: NA
d_call: NA
cdr3_nt: TGTGCCAGCAGTTCGGGGGCGGCCAACGTCCTGACTTTC
cdr3_aa: CASSSGAANVLTF

v_call: TRBV5-1
j_call: TRBJ2-5
clone_size: many
d_call: NA
cdr3_nt: TGCGCCAGCAGCTGGACAGATCAAGAGACCCAGTACTTC
cdr3_aa: CASSWTDQETQYF

v_call: TRBV19
j_call: TRBJ1-1
clone_size: many
d_call: NA
cdr3_nt: TGTGCCAGTAGTACCGAAGTAAGGGGCACTGAAGCTTTCTTT
cdr3_aa: CASSTEVRGTEAFF

v_call: TRBV7-2
j_call: TRBJ2-5
clone_size: NA
d_call: TRBD2
cdr3_nt: TGTGCCAGCAGCTTAGAACTAGCGTCTGGCCAAGAGACCCAGTACTTC
cdr3_aa: CASSLELASGQETQYF

v_call: TRBV10-3
j_call: TRBJ1-2
clone_size: many
d_call: TRBD1
cdr3_nt: TGTGCCATCAGTGAGGCCCCGACAGGGTATATCTATGGCTACACCTTC
cdr3_aa: CAISEAPTGYIYGYTF